This T cell receptor beta chain was recorded in a study of T cell repertoires in cytomegalovirus infection. Study-wide results and caveats: Clonotype analysis showed dominance of the ex vivo response by HLA-C-restricted CMV-specific TCR beta clonotypes.

TCRdb re-called the reads through MiXCR, storing one row per CDR3 protein. This table has just over 300,000 distinct CDR3 sequences, under 20% appearing once. Comments on this clonotype: Its antigen is undetermined.

This CDR3 has 15 residues. Germline lookup yields CDR1 SGHTA and CDR2 FQGNSA. Deletions cut 1 base from V and 1 base from J, with 8 bases between. Sequencing input: PBMCs. This rearrangement joins TRBV7-2 to TRBJ1-5; maybe TRBD1 (5 bases). The TCR comes from a human donor in good health (CMV status not recorded). Some clones in this sample may be carry-over from other donors' samples. CDR3 DNA sequence: TGTGCCAGCAGCTTAGTTCGGGGGAGCAATCAGCCCCAGCATTTT. It translates to CASSLVRGSNQPQHF. The whole variable domain, filled in from reference TRBV7-2 and TRBJ1-5, reads GAGVSQSPSNKVTEKGKDVELRCDPISGHTALYWYRQSLGQGLEFLIYFQGNSAPDKSGLPSDRFSAERTGGSVSTLTIQRTQQEDSAVYLCASSLVRGSNQPQHFGDGTRLSIL.